The text below deals with one T cell receptor (beta chain). The V gene end was trimmed by 5 bases and the J gene end by 0 bases; junction bases not matched to a gene: 7. CDR3 length equals 16 residues. Germline loops: CDR1 MGHRA, CDR2 YSYEKL. In the original workflow: Reference gene primer amplification gave nucleated cell count estimates. Clones were read by immunoSEQ multiplex PCR, and TCRdb kept only the in-frame ones, dropping some. V, J and clone size derive from that table, while D and trimming were established from the DNA sequence. The sample has 60,000 to 85,000 clones, roughly 84% seen once. This specimen comes from a study of blood T cell repertoires in COVID-19.

Sequenced sample: peripheral blood. The V gene is TRBV4-1, the J gene TRBJ2-7, with TRBD2 matching over 10 bases. This receptor was obtained from an elderly woman with active or convalescent COVID-19. The CDR3 here is CASSGTSVGSSYEQYF. In DNA, the CDR3 is TGCGCCAGCAGCGGGACTAGCGTGGGGAGCTCCTACGAGCAGTACTTC.